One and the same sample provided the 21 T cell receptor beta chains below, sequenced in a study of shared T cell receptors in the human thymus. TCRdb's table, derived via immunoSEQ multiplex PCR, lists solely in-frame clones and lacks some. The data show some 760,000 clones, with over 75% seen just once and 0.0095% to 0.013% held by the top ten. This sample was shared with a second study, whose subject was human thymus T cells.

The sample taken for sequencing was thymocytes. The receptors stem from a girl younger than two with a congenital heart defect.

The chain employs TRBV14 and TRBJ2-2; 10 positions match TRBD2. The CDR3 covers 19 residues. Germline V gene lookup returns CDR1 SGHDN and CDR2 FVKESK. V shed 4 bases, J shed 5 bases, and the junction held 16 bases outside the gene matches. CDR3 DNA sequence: TGTGCCAGCAGCCTACCAAGCCTCAGCGGGGGGGAAGAGACCGGGGAGCTGTTTTTT. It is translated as CASSLPSLSGGEETGELFF.

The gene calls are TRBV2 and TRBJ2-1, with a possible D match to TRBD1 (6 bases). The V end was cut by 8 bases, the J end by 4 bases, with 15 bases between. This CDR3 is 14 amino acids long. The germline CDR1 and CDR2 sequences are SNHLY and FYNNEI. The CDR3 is CASARQVAYNEQFF. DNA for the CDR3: TGTGCCAGCGCCCGACAGGTAGCTTACAATGAGCAGTTCTTC.

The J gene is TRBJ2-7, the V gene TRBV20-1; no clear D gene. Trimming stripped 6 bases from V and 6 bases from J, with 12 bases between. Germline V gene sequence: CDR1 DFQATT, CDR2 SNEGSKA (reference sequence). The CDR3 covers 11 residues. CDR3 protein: CSAQSASEQYF. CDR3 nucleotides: TGCAGTGCCCAGTCCGCCAGCGAGCAGTACTTC.

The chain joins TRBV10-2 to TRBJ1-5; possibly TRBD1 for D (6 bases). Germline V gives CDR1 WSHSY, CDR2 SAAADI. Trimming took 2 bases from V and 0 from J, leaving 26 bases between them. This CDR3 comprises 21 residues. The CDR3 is CASSEETGGDLLTYSNQPQHF. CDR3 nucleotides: TGCGCCAGCAGTGAGGAAACTGGGGGCGACTTGCTAACCTATAGCAATCAGCCCCAGCATTTT.

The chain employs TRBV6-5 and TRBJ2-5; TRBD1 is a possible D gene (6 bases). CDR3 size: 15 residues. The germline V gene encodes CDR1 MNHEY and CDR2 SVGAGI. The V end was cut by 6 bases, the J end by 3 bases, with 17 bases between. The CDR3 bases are TGTGCCAGCAGACAGGGTGTAGATAGTAAAGAGACCCAGTACTTC. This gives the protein CASRQGVDSKETQYF.

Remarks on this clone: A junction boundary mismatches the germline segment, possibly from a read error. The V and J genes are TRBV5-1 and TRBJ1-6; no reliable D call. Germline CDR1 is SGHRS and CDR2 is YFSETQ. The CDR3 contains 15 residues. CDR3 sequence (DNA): TGCGCCAGCAGCCCTTCGGACTCCTATAATTCCCCCCTCCACTTT. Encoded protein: CASSPSDSYNSPLHF.

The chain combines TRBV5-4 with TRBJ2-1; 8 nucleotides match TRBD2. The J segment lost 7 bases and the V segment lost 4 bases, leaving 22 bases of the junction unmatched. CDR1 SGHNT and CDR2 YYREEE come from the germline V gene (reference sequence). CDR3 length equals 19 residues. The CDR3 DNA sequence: TGTGCCAGCAGCCTACATGGCGGGGGGCAAAGATCTTACCCTAATGAGCAGTTCTTC. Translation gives CASSLHGGGQRSYPNEQFF.

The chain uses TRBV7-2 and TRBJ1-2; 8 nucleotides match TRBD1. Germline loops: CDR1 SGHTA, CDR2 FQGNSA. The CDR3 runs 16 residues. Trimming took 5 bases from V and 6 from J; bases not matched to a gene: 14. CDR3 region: CASSPTNRGKEDGYTF. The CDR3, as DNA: TGTGCCAGCAGCCCGACTAACAGGGGGAAGGAAGATGGCTACACCTTC. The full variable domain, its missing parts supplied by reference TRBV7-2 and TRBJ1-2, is GAGVSQSPSNKVTEKGKDVELRCDPISGHTALYWYRQSLGQGLEFLIYFQGNSAPDKSGLPSDRFSAERTGGSVSTLTIQRTQQEDSAVYLCASSPTNRGKEDGYTFGSGTRLTVV.

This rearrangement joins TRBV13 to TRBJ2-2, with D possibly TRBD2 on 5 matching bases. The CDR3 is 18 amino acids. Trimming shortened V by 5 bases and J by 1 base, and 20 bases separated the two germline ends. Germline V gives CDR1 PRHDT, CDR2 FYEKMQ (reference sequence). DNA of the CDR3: TGTGCCAGCAGCCCAGAGGGCCGAATCAATATGAACACCGGGGAGCTGTTTTTT. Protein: CASSPEGRINMNTGELFF.

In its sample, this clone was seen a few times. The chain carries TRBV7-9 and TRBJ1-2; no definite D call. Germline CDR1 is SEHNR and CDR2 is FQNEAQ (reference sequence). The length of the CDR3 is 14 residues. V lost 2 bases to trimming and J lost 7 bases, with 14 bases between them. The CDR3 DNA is TGTGCCAGCAGCTTATCGACCCCTAGGCGTGGCTACACCTTC. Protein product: CASSLSTPRRGYTF.

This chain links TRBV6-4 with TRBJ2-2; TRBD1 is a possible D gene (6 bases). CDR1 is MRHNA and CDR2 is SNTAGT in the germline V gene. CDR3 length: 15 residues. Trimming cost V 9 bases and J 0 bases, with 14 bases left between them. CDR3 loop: CARGARAPNTGELFF. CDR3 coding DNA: TGTGCCAGGGGGGCCCGGGCACCGAACACCGGGGAGCTGTTTTTT.

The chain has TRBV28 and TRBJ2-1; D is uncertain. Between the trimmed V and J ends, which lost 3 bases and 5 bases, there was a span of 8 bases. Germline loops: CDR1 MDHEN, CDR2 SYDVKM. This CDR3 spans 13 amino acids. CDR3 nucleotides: TGTGCCAGCAGTTTCGACAATAACAATGAGCAGTTCTTC. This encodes CASSFDNNNEQFF. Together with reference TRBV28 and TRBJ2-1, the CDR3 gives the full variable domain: DVKVTQSSRYLVKRTGEKVFLECVQDMDHENMFWYRQDPGLGLRLIYFSYDVKMKEKGDIPEGYSVSREKKERFSLILESASTNQTSMYLCASSFDNNNEQFFGPGTRLTVL.

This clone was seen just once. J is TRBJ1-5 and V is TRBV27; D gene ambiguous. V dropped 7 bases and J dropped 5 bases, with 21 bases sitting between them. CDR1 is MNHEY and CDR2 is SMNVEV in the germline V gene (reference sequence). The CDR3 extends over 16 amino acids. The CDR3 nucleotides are TGTGCCAGCAACCATGAGGGCCCCGAGGGAGATCAGCCCCAGCATTTT. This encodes CASNHEGPEGDQPQHF.

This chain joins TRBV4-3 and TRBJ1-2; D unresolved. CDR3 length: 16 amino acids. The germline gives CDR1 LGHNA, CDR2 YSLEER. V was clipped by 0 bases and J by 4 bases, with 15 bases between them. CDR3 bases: TGCGCCAGCAGCCAAGATAGGTCGAGAGAGGCCTATGGCTACACCTTC. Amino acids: CASSQDRSREAYGYTF.

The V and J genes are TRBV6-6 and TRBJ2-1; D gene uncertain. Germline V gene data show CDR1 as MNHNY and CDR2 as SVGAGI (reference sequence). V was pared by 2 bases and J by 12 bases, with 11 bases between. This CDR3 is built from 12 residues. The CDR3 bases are TGTGCCAGCAGTTACCCTGAGAGTTGGCAGTTCTTC. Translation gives CASSYPESWQFF.

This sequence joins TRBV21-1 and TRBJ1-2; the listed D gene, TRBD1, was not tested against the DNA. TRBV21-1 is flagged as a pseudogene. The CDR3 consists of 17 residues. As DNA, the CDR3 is TGTGCCAGCAGCAGCGGGACAGGCGATCCTCTATGCCGTGGCTACACCTTC. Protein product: CASSSGTGDPLCRGYTF.

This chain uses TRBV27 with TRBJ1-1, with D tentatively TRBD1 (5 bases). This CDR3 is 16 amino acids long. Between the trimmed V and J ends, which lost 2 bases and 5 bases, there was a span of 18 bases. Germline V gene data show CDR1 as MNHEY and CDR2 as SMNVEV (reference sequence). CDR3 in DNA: TGTGCCAGCAGTTTACGTGGAGGGGTATCGCGGACTGAAGCTTTCTTT. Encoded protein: CASSLRGGVSRTEAFF.

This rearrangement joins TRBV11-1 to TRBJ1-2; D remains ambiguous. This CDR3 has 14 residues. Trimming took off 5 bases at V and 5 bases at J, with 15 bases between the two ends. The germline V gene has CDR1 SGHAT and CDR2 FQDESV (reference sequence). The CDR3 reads CASSNTADYYGYTF. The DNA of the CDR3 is TGTGCCAGCAGCAATACCGCGGACTATTATGGCTACACCTTC.

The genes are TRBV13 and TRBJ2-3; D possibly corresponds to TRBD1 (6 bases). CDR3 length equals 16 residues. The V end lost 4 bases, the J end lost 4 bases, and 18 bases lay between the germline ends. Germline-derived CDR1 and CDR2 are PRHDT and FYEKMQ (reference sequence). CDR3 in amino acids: CASSSRGGAPPDTQYF. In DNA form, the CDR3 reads TGTGCCAGCAGCTCCCGAGGGGGAGCCCCCCCAGATACGCAGTATTTT.

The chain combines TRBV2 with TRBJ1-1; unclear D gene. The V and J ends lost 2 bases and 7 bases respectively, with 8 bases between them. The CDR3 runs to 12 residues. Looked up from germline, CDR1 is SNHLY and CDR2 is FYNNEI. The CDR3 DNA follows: TGTGCCAGCAGTGAAACTAGTTTTGAAGCTTTCTTT. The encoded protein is CASSETSFEAFF.

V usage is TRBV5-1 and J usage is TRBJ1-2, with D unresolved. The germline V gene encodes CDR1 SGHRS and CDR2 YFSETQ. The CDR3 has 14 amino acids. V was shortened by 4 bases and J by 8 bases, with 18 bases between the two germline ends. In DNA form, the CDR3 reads TGCGCCAGCAGCCCCCCCGGCGAGGGTAGCGGCTACACCTTC. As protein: CASSPPGEGSGYTF.